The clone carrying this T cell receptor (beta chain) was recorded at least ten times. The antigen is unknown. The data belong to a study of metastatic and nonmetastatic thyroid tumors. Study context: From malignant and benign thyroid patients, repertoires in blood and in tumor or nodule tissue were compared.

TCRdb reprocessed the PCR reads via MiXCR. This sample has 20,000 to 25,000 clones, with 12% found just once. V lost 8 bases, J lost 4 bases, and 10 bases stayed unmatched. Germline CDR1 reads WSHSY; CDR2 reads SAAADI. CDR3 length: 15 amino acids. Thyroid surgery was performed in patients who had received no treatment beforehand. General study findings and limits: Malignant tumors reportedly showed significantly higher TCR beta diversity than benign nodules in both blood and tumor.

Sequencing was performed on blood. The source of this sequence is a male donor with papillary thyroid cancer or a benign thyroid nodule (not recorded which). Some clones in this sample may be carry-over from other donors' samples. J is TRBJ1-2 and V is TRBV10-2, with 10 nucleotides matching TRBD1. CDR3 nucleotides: TGCGCCAGCCGCGGGACAGGGGAAAGCGGCTATGGCTACACCTTC. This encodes CASRGTGESGYGYTF.